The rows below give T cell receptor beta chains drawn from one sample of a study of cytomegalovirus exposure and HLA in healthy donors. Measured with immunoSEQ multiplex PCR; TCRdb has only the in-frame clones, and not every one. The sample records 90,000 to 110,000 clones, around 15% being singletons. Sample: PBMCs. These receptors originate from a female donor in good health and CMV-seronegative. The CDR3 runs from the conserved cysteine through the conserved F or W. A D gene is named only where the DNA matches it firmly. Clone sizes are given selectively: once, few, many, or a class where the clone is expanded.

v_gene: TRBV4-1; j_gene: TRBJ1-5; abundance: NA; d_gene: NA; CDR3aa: CASSPQVYSNQPQHF; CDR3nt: TGCGCCAGCAGCCCCCAGGTTTATAGCAATCAGCCCCAGCATTTT
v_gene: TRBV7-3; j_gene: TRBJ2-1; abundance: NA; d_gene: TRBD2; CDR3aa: CASSLGSGGRPSSYNEQFF; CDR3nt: TGTGCCAGCAGCTTAGGCTCGGGCGGGAGGCCCAGCTCCTACAATGAGCAGTTCTTC
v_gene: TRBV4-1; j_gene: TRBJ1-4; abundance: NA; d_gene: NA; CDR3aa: CASSQAPGEGEKLFF; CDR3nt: TGCGCCAGCAGCCAGGCCCCGGGCGAGGGTGAAAAACTGTTTTTT
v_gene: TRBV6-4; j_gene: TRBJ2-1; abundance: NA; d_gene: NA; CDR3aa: CASSDSVVGVNEQFF; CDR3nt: TGTGCCAGCAGTGACTCGGTGGTCGGGGTCAATGAGCAGTTCTTC
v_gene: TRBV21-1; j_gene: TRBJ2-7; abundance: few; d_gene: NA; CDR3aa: CAKGRDKGSYEQYF; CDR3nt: TGTGCCAAAGGCCGGGACAAGGGATCGTACGAGCAGTACTTC
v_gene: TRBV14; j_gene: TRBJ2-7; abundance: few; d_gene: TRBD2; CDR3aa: CASSQGGGVYEQYF; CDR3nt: TGTGCCAGCAGCCAAGGGGGGGGAGTCTACGAGCAGTACTTC
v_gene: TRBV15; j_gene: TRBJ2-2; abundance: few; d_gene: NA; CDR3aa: CATSRPGRNTGELFF; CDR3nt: TGTGCCACCAGCAGACCGGGGAGAAACACCGGGGAGCTGTTTTTT
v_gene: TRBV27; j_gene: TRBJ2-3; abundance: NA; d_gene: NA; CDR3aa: CASSLLLDTDTQYF; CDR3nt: TGTGCCAGCAGTTTACTACTCGACACAGATACGCAGTATTTT
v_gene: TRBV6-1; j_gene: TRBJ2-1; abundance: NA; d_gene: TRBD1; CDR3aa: CASSVGTGYHEQFF; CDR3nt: TGTGCCAGCAGTGTGGGGACAGGGTACCATGAGCAGTTCTTC
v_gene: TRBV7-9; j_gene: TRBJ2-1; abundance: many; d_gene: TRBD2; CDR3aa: CASSHPAGGRDEQFF; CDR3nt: TGTGCCAGCAGCCACCCGGCGGGAGGACGAGATGAGCAGTTCTTC
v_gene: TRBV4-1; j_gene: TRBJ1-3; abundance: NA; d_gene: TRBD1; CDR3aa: CASSQDGIQGSTF; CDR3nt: TGCGCCAGCAGCCAAGATGGGATACAGGGGAGTACTTTT
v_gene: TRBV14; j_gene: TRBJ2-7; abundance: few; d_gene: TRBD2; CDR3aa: CASSLLAGPDEQYF; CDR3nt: TGTGCCAGCAGCCTACTAGCGGGGCCCGACGAGCAGTACTTC
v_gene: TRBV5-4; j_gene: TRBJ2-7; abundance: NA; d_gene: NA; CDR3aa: CASSLAGLYEQYF; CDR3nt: TGTGCCAGCAGCTTGGCCGGTCTCTACGAGCAGTACTTC
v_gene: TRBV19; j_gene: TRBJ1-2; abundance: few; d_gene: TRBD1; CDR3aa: CASSIGRRTTGAYQGYTF; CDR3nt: TGTGCCAGTAGTATCGGGCGGAGAACGACAGGGGCCTATCAGGGCTACACCTTC
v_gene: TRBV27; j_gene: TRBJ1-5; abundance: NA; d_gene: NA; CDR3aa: CASSPVGQPQHF; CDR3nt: TGTGCCAGCAGTCCGGTCGGTCAGCCCCAGCATTTT
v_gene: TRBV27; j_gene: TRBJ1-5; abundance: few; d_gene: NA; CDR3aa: CASSPLPGNQPQHF; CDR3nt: TGTGCCAGCAGTCCCCTCCCCGGCAATCAGCCCCAGCATTTT
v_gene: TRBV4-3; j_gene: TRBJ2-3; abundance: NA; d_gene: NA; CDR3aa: CASSPSARGSTDTQYF; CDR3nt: TGCGCCAGCAGCCCATCCGCCAGGGGTAGCACAGATACGCAGTATTTT
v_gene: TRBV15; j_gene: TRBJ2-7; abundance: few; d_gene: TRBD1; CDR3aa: CATSRDRGTGGTLSGNSYEQYF; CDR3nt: TGTGCCACCAGCAGAGATAGGGGGACAGGGGGCACACTAAGCGGGAATTCCTACGAGCAGTACTTC
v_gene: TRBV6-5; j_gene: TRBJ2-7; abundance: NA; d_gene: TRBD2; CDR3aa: CASKIGLASYEQYF; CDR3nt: TGTGCCAGCAAAATCGGACTAGCATCCTACGAGCAGTACTTC
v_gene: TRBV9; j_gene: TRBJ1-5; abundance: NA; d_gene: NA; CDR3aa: CASSRTGKTSLNQPQHF; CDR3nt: TGTGCCAGCAGCCGAACCGGGAAGACAAGCCTGAATCAGCCCCAGCATTTT
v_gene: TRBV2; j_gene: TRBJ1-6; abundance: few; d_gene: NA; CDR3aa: CASSERSPLHF; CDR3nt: TGTGCCAGCAGTGAGCGCTCACCCCTCCACTTT
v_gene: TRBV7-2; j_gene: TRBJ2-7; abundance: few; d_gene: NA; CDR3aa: CASSPLTLNEQYF; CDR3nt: TGTGCCAGCAGCCCCCTAACTCTAAACGAGCAGTACTTC